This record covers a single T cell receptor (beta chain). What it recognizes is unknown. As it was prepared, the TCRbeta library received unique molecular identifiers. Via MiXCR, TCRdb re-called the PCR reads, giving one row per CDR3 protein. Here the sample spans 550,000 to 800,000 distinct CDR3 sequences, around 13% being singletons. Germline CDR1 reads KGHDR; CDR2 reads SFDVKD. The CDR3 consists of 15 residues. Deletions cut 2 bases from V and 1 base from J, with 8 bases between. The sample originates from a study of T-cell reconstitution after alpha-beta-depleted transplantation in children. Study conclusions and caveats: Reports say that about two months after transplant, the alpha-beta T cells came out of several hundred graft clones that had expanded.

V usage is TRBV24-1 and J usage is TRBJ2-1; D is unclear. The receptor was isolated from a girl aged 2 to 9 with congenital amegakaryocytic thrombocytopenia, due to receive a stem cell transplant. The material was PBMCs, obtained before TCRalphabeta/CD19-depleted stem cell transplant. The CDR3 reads CATSDSGFSYNEQFF. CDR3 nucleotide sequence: TGTGCCACCAGTGATTCTGGATTTTCCTACAATGAGCAGTTCTTC.